Presented here are 25 T cell receptor beta chains from one specimen sequenced in a study of neoadjuvant anti-PD-1 for oral cavity cancer. Profiling relied on immunoSEQ multiplex PCR, and the TCRdb table lists in-frame clones only, not all of them. The profile shows approximately 32,000 clones, approximately 87% of them singletons. Source: PBMCs, taken before nivolumab (anti-PD-1) treatment. All receptors derive from a person aged 35 to 85 with oral cavity squamous cell carcinoma.

The rearrangement links TRBV19 to TRBJ1-5; D not resolved. Trimming shortened V by 7 bases and J by 2 bases, and 12 bases separated the two germline ends. Germline CDR1 reads LNHDA; CDR2 reads SQIVND (reference sequence). CDR3 length: 14 amino acids. The CDR3 loop is CASKEQYGNQPQHF. Written as DNA, the CDR3 is TGTGCCAGTAAGGAACAGTATGGCAATCAGCCCCAGCATTTT.

The chain combines TRBV2 with TRBJ2-3; 8 bases are shared with TRBD1. From germline, CDR1 is SNHLY and CDR2 FYNNEI. V shed 4 bases and J 1 base; nucleotides not matched to a gene: 4. The length of the CDR3 is 15 residues. CDR3 region: CASSVARGRTDTQYF. CDR3 nucleotide sequence: TGTGCCAGCAGTGTCGCCAGGGGGCGCACAGATACGCAGTATTTT.

Only one count was recorded for this clone. CDR3 DNA sequence: TGTGCCAGCAGCTCCCAGGGAGGGGAGAGGGCTTTCTTT. It yields the protein CASSSQGGERAFF. The chain carries TRBV6-5 and TRBJ1-1; D is possibly TRBD1 (5 bases). This CDR3 is built from 13 residues. The V and J ends lost 6 bases and 11 bases respectively, with 19 bases between them. Germline-derived CDR1 and CDR2 are MNHEY and SVGAGI.

This chain connects TRBV9 to TRBJ2-2, with D possibly matching TRBD1 (7 bases). Germline V gene lookup returns CDR1 SGDLS and CDR2 YYNGEE. The CDR3 covers 16 residues. V was cut by 7 bases and J by 0 bases, with 16 bases left in between. CDR3 residues: CASSAQGGTNTGELFF. The CDR3, as DNA: TGTGCCAGCTCCGCCCAGGGGGGAACGAACACCGGGGAGCTGTTTTTT.

This clone rates as medium-sized. The chain uses TRBV7-8 and TRBJ2-7, with 9 bases aligning to TRBD1. This CDR3 is 15 amino acids long. Germline V gene sequence: CDR1 SGHVS, CDR2 FQNEAQ. V dropped 5 bases and J dropped 2; count of bases not matched to a gene: 7. The CDR3 region has the DNA TGTGCCAGCAGCCCGGACAGGGGCGATGCCTACGAGCAGTACTTC. Its protein is CASSPDRGDAYEQYF.

This chain links TRBV6-6 with TRBJ2-1, with D possibly being TRBD2 (5 bases). The CDR3 is made up of 14 amino acids. Germline V CDR1 and CDR2: MNHNY, SVGAGI (reference sequence). Trimming left V 6 bases short and J 0 bases short, with 9 bases between. CDR3 protein: CASSSRGSYNEQFF. CDR3 bases: TGTGCCAGCAGCTCCCGGGGCTCCTACAATGAGCAGTTCTTC.

The V and J genes are TRBV7-2 and TRBJ1-1; D is unresolved. CDR3 size: 13 residues. Germline assignment: CDR1 SGHTA and CDR2 FQGNSA. The V and J ends lost 4 bases and 4 bases respectively, with 10 bases between them. This CDR3 is CASSSVLATEAFF. The CDR3 nucleotides read TGTGCCAGCAGCTCTGTTTTGGCCACTGAAGCTTTCTTT.

The V and J genes are TRBV7-9 and TRBJ1-1; D perhaps matches TRBD1 (6 bases). This CDR3 is 16 amino acids long. Germline V gene data show CDR1 as SEHNR and CDR2 as FQNEAQ (reference sequence). Trimming left V 4 bases short and J 0 bases short, with 15 bases between. The CDR3 here is CASSSDRPILNTEAFF. CDR3 coding DNA: TGTGCCAGCAGCTCAGACAGGCCTATTTTGAACACTGAAGCTTTCTTT.

This sequence joins TRBV4-3 and TRBJ1-2; D gene ambiguous. Germline assignment: CDR1 LGHNA and CDR2 YSLEER. CDR3 length: 15 residues. Trimming removed 0 bases at V and 2 bases at J, with 10 bases between. CDR3 DNA sequence: TGCGCCAGCAGCCAAGAACTGGAGAGGAACTATGGCTACACCTTC. This encodes CASSQELERNYGYTF.

This chain links TRBV4-2 with TRBJ2-7; a weak D match, TRBD2 (5 bases). Trimming took off 0 bases at V and 3 bases at J, with 18 bases between the two ends. This CDR3 is 17 amino acids long. CDR1 is LGHNA, CDR2 YNFKEQ, per germline. CDR3 DNA: TGTGCCAGCAGCCAAGATTGGGTGGAGGTTGGGATCTACGAGCAGTACTTC. As protein: CASSQDWVEVGIYEQYF.

This chain joins TRBV7-2 and TRBJ1-3, with D perhaps matching TRBD1 (6 bases). Germline values: CDR1 SGHTA, CDR2 FQGNSA. Trimming cost V 6 bases and J 1 base, with 19 bases left between them. The CDR3 has 17 amino acids. The CDR3 protein is CASSESRDITSGNTIYF. The CDR3 nucleotides read TGTGCCAGCAGTGAATCCCGGGACATTACGTCTGGAAACACCATATATTTT.

V is TRBV11-3 and J is TRBJ2-1, with a possible D match to TRBD1 (5 bases). Germline assignment: CDR1 SGHNT and CDR2 YENEEA. The germline V and J ends were trimmed by 1 base and 3 bases, with 7 bases remaining between them. The CDR3 contains 14 residues. CDR3 in DNA: TGTGCCAGCAGCTTAGGACAGAACTACAATGAGCAGTTCTTC. This translates into CASSLGQNYNEQFF.

This clone was seen just once. The chain joins TRBV7-9 to TRBJ2-5; TRBD1 matches 7 bases. With V trimmed by 0 bases and J by 4 bases, 2 bases remained unmatched. Germline CDR1 is SEHNR and CDR2 is FQNEAQ (reference sequence). The CDR3 contains 14 residues. The CDR3 DNA reads TGTGCCAGCAGCTTAGCAACAGGGGTAGAGACCCAGTACTTC. It translates to CASSLATGVETQYF.

The chain combines TRBV7-2 with TRBJ2-3; TRBD2 might be the D (5 bases). CDR1 and CDR2 (germline): SGHTA, FQGNSA. CDR3 length: 18 amino acids. The germline V and J ends were trimmed by 1 base and 1 base, with 18 bases remaining between them. CDR3 nucleotides: TGTGCCAGCAGCTTAGTAGGTCCCGGGGTTGGTGGCACAGATACGCAGTATTTT. Translating gives CASSLVGPGVGGTDTQYF.

The gene calls are TRBV27 and TRBJ1-2; TRBD1 is a possible D gene (5 bases). The CDR3 sequence is 14 residues long. V was cut by 6 bases and J by 11 bases, with 22 bases left in between. In germline, CDR1 is MNHEY, CDR2 SMNVEV (reference sequence). The DNA for the CDR3 is TGTGCCAGCAGCCTAGGTTGGCGAACAGAGGGGTACACCTTC. Protein sequence: CASSLGWRTEGYTF.

The rearrangement links TRBV7-2 to TRBJ2-1; 10 bases fit TRBD2. The CDR3 covers 16 residues. V gave up 4 bases and J gave up 5 bases; unmatched junction bases: 8. Germline V gene lookup returns CDR1 SGHTA and CDR2 FQGNSA. CDR3 loop: CASSSQAGGPHNEQFF. Written as DNA, the CDR3 is TGTGCCAGCAGCTCACAAGCGGGGGGGCCCCACAATGAGCAGTTCTTC.

CDR3 coding DNA: TGTGCCAGCAGTGAAGGGGGTACCGGGGAGCTGTTTTTT. Translating gives CASSEGGTGELFF. The chain couples TRBV2 to TRBJ2-2; D not certain. The CDR3 extends over 13 amino acids. V lost 1 base, J lost 5 bases, and 5 bases lay in between. CDR1 is SNHLY, CDR2 FYNNEI, per germline.

The genes are TRBV7-2 and TRBJ2-3; D gene ambiguous. This CDR3 spans 14 amino acids. The V and J ends lost 1 base and 2 bases respectively, with 7 bases between them. Per the germline V gene, CDR1 is SGHTA and CDR2 is FQGNSA. CDR3 DNA: TGTGCCAGCAGCTTAGTACAAAACACAGATACGCAGTATTTT. Translating it yields CASSLVQNTDTQYF. The variable domain in full, completed from reference TRBV7-2 and TRBJ2-3, reads GAGVSQSPSNKVTEKGKDVELRCDPISGHTALYWYRQSLGQGLEFLIYFQGNSAPDKSGLPSDRFSAERTGGSVSTLTIQRTQQEDSAVYLCASSLVQNTDTQYFGPGTRLTVL.

The J gene is TRBJ1-2, the V gene TRBV4-3; D remains ambiguous. The CDR3 loop spans 17 amino acids. Trimming removed 1 base at V and 3 bases at J, with 18 bases between. Per germline, CDR1 LGHNA and CDR2 YSLEER. The CDR3 sequence: CASSQGLASTDDYGYTF. CDR3 sequence (DNA): TGCGCCAGCAGCCAAGGATTGGCCTCTACTGATGACTATGGCTACACCTTC.

This clone is a singleton in its sample. The chain joins TRBV7-9 to TRBJ2-1; D unresolved. Deletions cut 5 bases from V and 6 bases from J, with 14 bases between. Per the germline V gene, CDR1 is SEHNR and CDR2 is FQNEAQ (reference sequence). The CDR3 totals 14 residues. CDR3 nucleotide sequence: TGTGCCAGCAGCCCCGCAGCGTCAGGCAATGAGCAGTTCTTC. Translated, it gives CASSPAASGNEQFF. The entire variable domain, with the rest obtained from reference TRBV7-9 and TRBJ2-1, is as follows: DTGVSQNPRHKITKRGQNVTFRCDPISEHNRLYWYRQTLGQGPEFLTYFQNEAQLEKSRLLSDRFSAERPKGSFSTLEIQRTEQGDSAMYLCASSPAASGNEQFFGPGTRLTVL.

This chain links TRBV30 with TRBJ2-6; no reliable D call. The CDR3 consists of 15 residues. The germline V gene encodes CDR1 GTSNPN and CDR2 SVGIG (reference sequence). Trimming left V 5 bases short and J 0 bases short, with 11 bases between. The CDR3 here is CAWQLLSSGANVLTF. In DNA form, the CDR3 reads TGTGCCTGGCAACTTCTTTCCTCTGGGGCCAACGTCCTGACTTTC.

This clone was found once. V usage is TRBV6-1 and J usage is TRBJ2-5; 7 bases map to TRBD1. Germline V CDR1 and CDR2: MNHNS, SASEGT. CDR3 length equals 15 residues. V gave up 1 base and J gave up 1 base; unmatched junction bases: 3. This CDR3 is CASSEVAGGQETQYF. For the CDR3, the DNA is TGTGCCAGCAGTGAAGTAGCAGGGGGCCAAGAGACCCAGTACTTC.

The rearrangement joins TRBV7-6 to TRBJ1-1, with D tentatively TRBD1 (5 bases). The germline CDR1 and CDR2 sequences are SGHVS and FNYEAQ. The V and J ends lost 1 base and 5 bases respectively, with 14 bases between them. This CDR3 is built from 15 residues. The CDR3 here is CASSLVGVTGTEAFF. The CDR3 DNA reads as TGTGCCAGCAGCTTAGTAGGGGTGACGGGGACTGAAGCTTTCTTT. Looking up the rest from reference TRBV7-6 and TRBJ1-1 gives the full variable domain: GAGVSQSPRYKVTKRGQDVALRCDPISGHVSLYWYRQALGQGPEFLTYFNYEAQQDKSGLPNDRFSAERPEGSISTLTIQRTEQRDSAMYRCASSLVGVTGTEAFFGQGTRLTVV.

The CDR3 is CASRGATNEKLFF. DNA for the CDR3: TGTGCCAGCCGGGGGGCAACTAATGAAAAACTGTTTTTT. The genes are TRBV28 and TRBJ1-4, with D tentatively TRBD1 (5 bases). V was cut by 8 bases and J by 0 bases, with 7 bases left in between. The germline CDR1 and CDR2 sequences are MDHEN and SYDVKM. The CDR3 consists of 13 residues.

This clone was recorded only once. The chain uses TRBV28 and TRBJ2-5; weak D call: TRBD2 (5 bases). From germline, CDR1 is MDHEN and CDR2 SYDVKM. V lost 1 base to trimming and J lost 7 bases, with 13 bases between them. This CDR3 contains 14 residues. The chain's CDR3 is CASSLSSGVRTQYF. As DNA, the CDR3 is TGTGCCAGCAGTTTATCGTCCGGGGTACGGACCCAGTACTTC.